These 11 T cell receptor beta chains share one sample of origin, sequenced in a study of technical replicates of blood from a few donors. Profiled with immunoSEQ multiplex PCR; TCRdb holds only in-frame clones, not every one. In the table there are 60,000 to 90,000 clones, approximately 95% of which are singletons. The material sequenced was T cells isolated from PBMCs. The source is a human donor in good health.

The chain has TRBV19 and TRBJ1-2, with TRBD1 matching over 7 bases. Germline-derived CDR1 and CDR2 are LNHDA and SQIVND (reference sequence). The junction had 14 bases not matched to a gene; V was cut back by 5 bases and J by 14 bases. This CDR3 is 13 amino acids long. The CDR3 nucleotides are TGTGCCAGTAGTCCGGGACAGAAGTCCCCTAGGACCTTC. Protein sequence: CASSPGQKSPRTF.

The chain couples TRBV19 to TRBJ2-1; 7 bases match TRBD2. Germline-derived CDR1 and CDR2 are LNHDA and SQIVND (reference sequence). The ends lost 3 bases at V and 0 bases at J; junction bases unmatched: 2. The CDR3 has 15 amino acids. CDR3 protein: CASSIWEGSYNEQFF. CDR3 coding DNA: TGTGCCAGTAGTATCTGGGAGGGCTCCTACAATGAGCAGTTCTTC. The entire variable domain, with the rest obtained from reference TRBV19 and TRBJ2-1, is as follows: DGGITQSPKYLFRKEGQNVTLSCEQNLNHDAMYWYRQDPGQGLRLIYYSQIVNDFQKGDIAEGYSVSREKKESFPLTVTSAQKNPTAFYLCASSIWEGSYNEQFFGPGTRLTVL.

This sequence joins TRBV10-1 and TRBJ2-1, with 8 bases matching TRBD2. The CDR3 covers 16 residues. Germline V gives CDR1 WNHNN, CDR2 SYGVQD (reference sequence). V gave up 0 bases and J gave up 0 bases; unmatched junction bases: 1. The CDR3 is CASSESLAGSYNEQFF. DNA of the CDR3: TGCGCCAGCAGTGAGTCGCTAGCGGGCTCCTACAATGAGCAGTTCTTC.

This clone is a singleton in its sample. This chain joins TRBV28 and TRBJ2-6; weak D call: TRBD1 (5 bases). The CDR3 consists of 15 residues. V shed 7 bases and J shed 5 bases, with 15 bases lying between them. CDR1 is MDHEN, CDR2 SYDVKM, per germline. CDR3 sequence: CASNRLRVRANVLTF. DNA of the CDR3: TGTGCCAGCAATCGCCTCAGGGTCAGGGCCAACGTCCTGACTTTC.

The genes are TRBV6-6 and TRBJ2-2, with 11 positions matching TRBD2. Germline V gene lookup returns CDR1 MNHNY and CDR2 SVGAGI (reference sequence). The ends lost 11 bases at V and 3 bases at J; junction bases unmatched: 5. The CDR3 is 14 residues long. The CDR3: CAGGTSGYTGELFF. In nucleotides, the CDR3 is TGTGCCGGAGGGACTAGCGGATACACCGGGGAGCTGTTTTTT.

The chain has TRBV7-2 and TRBJ2-1; the D is unclear. Germline V CDR1 and CDR2: SGHTA, FQGNSA. This CDR3 has 10 residues. Trimming stripped 1 base from V and 15 bases from J, with 7 bases between. DNA for the CDR3: TGTGCCAGCAGCTTAGTTAGCCTGTTCTTC. This codes for CASSLVSLFF.

The chain is built from TRBV5-1 and TRBJ2-7; TRBD1 matches 8 bases. Per the germline V gene, CDR1 is SGHRS and CDR2 is YFSETQ. V lost 4 bases to trimming and J lost 7 bases; unmatched junction nucleotides: 10. The CDR3 length is 14 residues. Written as DNA, the CDR3 is TGCGCCAGCAGCCCGCAGGGGGCCCAGGGAGAGCAGTACTTC. It encodes CASSPQGAQGEQYF.

The genes are TRBV7-6 and TRBJ2-7; TRBD2 aligns across 15 bases. The CDR3 extends over 18 amino acids. CDR1 and CDR2 (germline): SGHVS, FNYEAQ. Trimming took 1 base from V and 2 from J; bases not matched to a gene: 6. CDR3 sequence: CASSLGGLAGGLTYEQYF. CDR3 sequence (DNA): TGTGCCAGCAGCTTAGGGGGACTAGCGGGGGGTTTAACCTACGAGCAGTACTTC.

The V gene is TRBV19, the J gene TRBJ2-7; D is perhaps TRBD1 (6 bases). V dropped 6 bases and J dropped 3 bases, with 12 bases sitting between them. The CDR3 has 13 amino acids. Germline lookup yields CDR1 LNHDA and CDR2 SQIVND (reference sequence). Written as DNA, the CDR3 is TGTGCCAGTAGAAAGACGGACAGCTACGAGCAGTACTTC. Its translation: CASRKTDSYEQYF.

The genes are TRBV6-1 and TRBJ2-5; D is unresolved. The CDR3 loop spans 13 amino acids. Germline CDR1 and CDR2: MNHNS and SASEGT. V lost 4 bases to trimming and J lost 3 bases, with 9 bases between them. CDR3 DNA sequence: TGTGCCAGCAGTGGGCAGGTAAAAGAGACCCAGTACTTC. Translated, it gives CASSGQVKETQYF.

The rearrangement links TRBV13 to TRBJ2-5, with a tentative D call TRBD1 (5 bases). Germline CDR1 is PRHDT and CDR2 is FYEKMQ (reference sequence). The V end lost 1 base, the J end lost 1 base, and 7 bases lay between the germline ends. This CDR3 region has 14 residues. The CDR3 reads CASSLEGVQETQYF. Written as DNA, the CDR3 is TGTGCCAGCAGCTTAGAAGGGGTCCAAGAGACCCAGTACTTC. The complete variable domain, with remaining parts taken from reference TRBV13 and TRBJ2-5, reads AAGVIQSPRHLIKEKRETATLKCYPIPRHDTVYWYQQGPGQDPQFLISFYEKMQSDKGSIPDRFSAQQFSDYHSELNMSSLELGDSALYFCASSLEGVQETQYFGPGTRLLVL.